Sequencing of this T cell receptor beta chain was carried out in a study of blood T cell repertoires in COVID-19. Study in general: The cDNA or gDNA used as material had been derived from T cells, B-cell-depleted T cells, or PBMCs.

V was trimmed by 4 bases and J by 8 bases, leaving 12 bases between them. CDR3 length equals 13 residues. In germline, CDR1 is LGHDT, CDR2 YNNKEL (reference sequence). The repertoire was sequenced with immunoSEQ multiplex PCR; TCRdb's copy has only in-frame clones and lacks some. The table records approximately 330,000 clones, 87% of them present only once. V gene TRBV3-1 (or the pseudogene TRBV3-2) combines with J gene TRBJ2-1; maybe TRBD2 (7 bases). Specimen: peripheral blood. The TCR comes from a man between 25 and 39 years old with COVID-19, enrolled during active disease. CDR3 region: CASSRGGADEQFF. The CDR3 bases are TGTGCCAGCAGCCGGGGGGGGGCGGATGAGCAGTTCTTC.